The T cell receptor beta chain described here comes from a study of CD8 T cells in ankylosing spondylitis (dated by TCRdb to about 2017). As for the study more broadly: To find TCR variants linked to disease, the study profiled T cell receptor beta repertoires in ankylosing spondylitis patients and healthy donors. In total, the full study cohort was made up of roughly 100 healthy donors and roughly 27 ankylosing spondylitis patients. Peripheral blood was sampled, and synovial fluid was additionally collected from ankylosing spondylitis patients.

V is reduced by 6 bases and J by 2 bases, leaving a spacing of 17 bases between them. Reading from cysteine to phenylalanine, the CDR3 counts 15 amino acids. CDR3 DNA only is kept here, 45 bases in frame from base 1. As encoded in the germline V gene, CDR1 is SQVTM while CDR2 is ANQGSEA. Points on this clonotype: Its antigen is unknown. No much larger clone is present one base from it, and per-base qualities are unavailable.

General findings and caveats noted by the study authors: Some TCR beta motif variants had previously been reported in synovial fluid and blood of reactive arthritis patients, which suggested common disease-initiation mechanisms. The disease-linked clones had a CD8+ phenotype and were found at relatively low frequencies in peripheral blood. Significant enrichment of the disease-linked clones was reported in matched synovial fluid samples from ankylosing spondylitis patients. A TCR beta motif made up of about eight highly homologous amino acid variants appeared to be characteristic of blood from ankylosing spondylitis patients.

Sequenced on an Illumina HiSeq 2500. TCR beta libraries were prepared by quantitative 5'-RACE with molecular barcodes. The authors processed their data as follows. A new computational method, built on a probabilistic model of VDJ rearrangement, was used to identify disease-linked TCR variants. TCRdb ran its own pipeline on the public reads, namely fastp trimming at Q25 and MiXCR clone calling, and kept in-frame beta chains. Entries that share a CDR3 protein sequence are merged under the most common genes and DNA. TCRdb's processing, not the study's, gives the V and J calls here. For this sample the table gives about 88,000 distinct CDR3 sequences, of which around 26% were detected only once. Clones ranked in the top ten supply around three fifths of the sample.

The clonotype comes from a male donor with ankylosing spondylitis or in good health (not recorded which). The sequencing input was blood, either unsorted or a sorted T cell fraction (not recorded which). The rearrangement combines TRBV29-1 with TRBJ2-1; the D gene identity is not certain. The CDR3 protein: CSVAKQADPYNEQFF. The DNA is TGCAGCGTGGCTAAGCAGGCTGACCCCTACAATGAGCAGTTCTTC.